Listed below are T cell receptor beta chains from one sample, sequenced in a study of blood T cell repertoires in COVID-19. Sequencing used immunoSEQ multiplex PCR; TCRdb keeps in-frame clones, though not all of them. The sample includes roughly 300,000 clones, roughly 80% of them seen just once. The sample was peripheral blood. These receptors came from a woman between 50 and 59 years old who had recovered from COVID-19. Each CDR3 is given with its conserved first and last residue. A D gene is named only where the DNA matches it firmly. Expanded clones get a size class; other rows say once, few or many, or leave the size out.

clone size: once
V gene: TRBV4-3
D gene: -
CDR3 length: 16
J gene: TRBJ2-4
CDR3 protein: CASSQGAQGGKNIQYF
CDR3 DNA: TGCGCCAGCAGCCAAGGGGCACAGGGCGGCAAAAACATTCAGTACTTC

clone size: -
V gene: TRBV12-5
D gene: -
CDR3 length: 12
J gene: TRBJ2-3
CDR3 protein: CASGPQEYTQYF
CDR3 DNA: TGTGCTAGTGGCCCACAGGAATACACGCAGTATTTT

clone size: -
V gene: TRBV1
D gene: -
CDR3 length: 15
J gene: TRBJ1-1
CDR3 protein: CTSSLYYRENTEAFF
CDR3 DNA: TGCACCAGCAGCCTATATTACAGGGAGAACACTGAAGCTTTCTTT

clone size: -
V gene: TRBV28
D gene: -
CDR3 length: 14
J gene: TRBJ1-1
CDR3 protein: CASSLSSTVREAFF
CDR3 DNA: TGTGCCAGCAGTTTATCTTCGACAGTGCGGGAAGCTTTCTTT

clone size: few
V gene: TRBV29-1
D gene: -
CDR3 length: 13
J gene: TRBJ1-6
CDR3 protein: CSVHRSGVSPLHF
CDR3 DNA: TGCAGCGTCCACAGATCAGGGGTGTCACCCCTCCACTTT

clone size: once
V gene: TRBV25-1
D gene: TRBD2
CDR3 length: 16
J gene: TRBJ2-2
CDR3 protein: CASSERTSGRPGELFF
CDR3 DNA: TGTGCCAGCAGTGAACGAACTAGCGGGAGGCCCGGGGAGCTGTTTTTT

clone size: once
V gene: TRBV18
D gene: TRBD1
CDR3 length: 19
J gene: TRBJ2-5
CDR3 protein: CASSPGQRETGVVQETQYF
CDR3 DNA: TGTGCCAGCTCACCGGGGCAGCGTGAGACAGGGGTCGTTCAAGAGACCCAGTACTTC

clone size: -
V gene: TRBV27
D gene: TRBD1
CDR3 length: 15
J gene: TRBJ2-7
CDR3 protein: CASSPMGQGPYEQYF
CDR3 DNA: TGTGCCAGCAGTCCCATGGGACAGGGTCCCTACGAGCAGTACTTC

clone size: -
V gene: TRBV5-1
D gene: TRBD1
CDR3 length: 15
J gene: TRBJ1-2
CDR3 protein: CASSIRQGANYGYTF
CDR3 DNA: TGCGCCAGCAGCATCAGACAGGGGGCGAACTATGGCTACACCTTC

clone size: -
V gene: TRBV6-5
D gene: -
CDR3 length: 13
J gene: TRBJ1-2
CDR3 protein: CASCYRFSYGYTF
CDR3 DNA: TGTGCCAGCTGCTACAGGTTCAGCTATGGCTACACCTTC

clone size: few
V gene: TRBV25-1
D gene: TRBD2
CDR3 length: 14
J gene: TRBJ2-1
CDR3 protein: CASSDVREFGEQFF
CDR3 DNA: TGTGCCAGCAGTGATGTGCGGGAGTTTGGTGAGCAGTTCTTC

clone size: -
V gene: TRBV6-5
D gene: -
CDR3 length: 13
J gene: TRBJ2-5
CDR3 protein: CASRRDFQETQYF
CDR3 DNA: TGTGCCAGCAGGAGGGACTTTCAAGAGACCCAGTACTTC

clone size: -
V gene: TRBV27
D gene: -
CDR3 length: 14
J gene: TRBJ1-4
CDR3 protein: CASSSAPTNEKLFF
CDR3 DNA: TGTGCCAGCAGTAGTGCGCCAACTAATGAAAAACTGTTTTTT

clone size: few
V gene: TRBV19
D gene: -
CDR3 length: 14
J gene: TRBJ1-4
CDR3 protein: CASANQGRNEKLFF
CDR3 DNA: TGTGCCAGTGCTAACCAGGGTCGTAATGAAAAACTGTTTTTT

clone size: -
V gene: TRBV21-1
D gene: -
CDR3 length: 17
J gene: TRBJ2-1
CDR3 protein: CASSPLRGQGFRNEQFF
CDR3 DNA: TGTGCCAGCAGCCCCTTAAGGGGACAGGGCTTTCGGAATGAGCAGTTCTTC

clone size: few
V gene: TRBV19
D gene: -
CDR3 length: 16
J gene: TRBJ1-2
CDR3 protein: CASSIDGSRANYGYTF
CDR3 DNA: TGTGCCAGTAGTATAGATGGGTCGCGGGCTAACTATGGCTACACCTTC

clone size: -
V gene: TRBV27
D gene: TRBD1
CDR3 length: 14
J gene: TRBJ1-6
CDR3 protein: CASSPDRVIWPLHF
CDR3 DNA: TGTGCCAGCTCACCGGACAGGGTTATCTGGCCCCTCCACTTT

clone size: -
V gene: TRBV4-3
D gene: TRBD2
CDR3 length: 16
J gene: TRBJ2-1
CDR3 protein: CASSLLAGVSYNEQFF
CDR3 DNA: TGCGCCAGCAGCCTTCTTGCGGGAGTGTCCTACAATGAGCAGTTCTTC

clone size: -
V gene: TRBV21-1
D gene: -
CDR3 length: 16
J gene: TRBJ2-1
CDR3 protein: CASSKWLAGVVNEQFF
CDR3 DNA: TGTGCCAGCAGCAAGTGGCTAGCGGGAGTCGTCAATGAGCAGTTCTTC

clone size: -
V gene: TRBV7-8
D gene: TRBD1
CDR3 length: 19
J gene: TRBJ1-3
CDR3 protein: CASSLRGQGDLGSGNTIYF
CDR3 DNA: TGTGCCAGCAGCTTAAGGGGACAGGGGGATTTAGGTTCTGGAAACACCATATATTTT

clone size: -
V gene: TRBV14
D gene: -
CDR3 length: 17
J gene: TRBJ1-2
CDR3 protein: CASSQAPSHRTPTGYTF
CDR3 DNA: TGTGCCAGCAGCCAAGCCCCCTCCCATAGAACCCCAACCGGCTACACCTTC

clone size: -
V gene: TRBV14
D gene: TRBD2
CDR3 length: 17
J gene: TRBJ2-5
CDR3 protein: CASSPEASGRSGETQYF
CDR3 DNA: TGTGCCAGCAGCCCCGAGGCTAGCGGGAGGAGCGGCGAGACCCAGTACTTC

clone size: -
V gene: TRBV5-1
D gene: TRBD2
CDR3 length: 15
J gene: TRBJ2-3
CDR3 protein: CASSFRGRAIDTQYF
CDR3 DNA: TGCGCCAGCAGCTTCCGCGGGAGGGCCATAGATACGCAGTATTTT

clone size: -
V gene: TRBV28
D gene: -
CDR3 length: 13
J gene: TRBJ1-5
CDR3 protein: CASQRRGNQPQHF
CDR3 DNA: TGTGCCAGCCAACGTCGGGGCAATCAGCCCCAGCATTTT

clone size: -
V gene: TRBV13
D gene: -
CDR3 length: 17
J gene: TRBJ1-2
CDR3 protein: CASSRQITLNLNYGYTF
CDR3 DNA: TGTGCCAGCAGTCGACAGATTACCCTAAACCTAAACTATGGCTACACCTTC

clone size: -
V gene: TRBV18
D gene: -
CDR3 length: 14
J gene: TRBJ2-1
CDR3 protein: CASSPRTGYNEQFF
CDR3 DNA: TGTGCCAGCTCACCACGCACAGGCTACAATGAGCAGTTCTTC

clone size: -
V gene: TRBV12-3/TRBV12-4
D gene: -
CDR3 length: 13
J gene: TRBJ1-2
CDR3 protein: CASSPRVVYGYTF
CDR3 DNA: TGTGCCAGCAGTCCCAGGGTGGTCTATGGCTACACCTTC

clone size: -
V gene: TRBV7-9
D gene: TRBD2
CDR3 length: 16
J gene: TRBJ2-5
CDR3 protein: CASSLGGLAHQETQYF
CDR3 DNA: TGTGCCAGCAGCTTAGGGGGACTAGCGCATCAAGAGACCCAGTACTTC

clone size: -
V gene: TRBV29-1
D gene: TRBD1
CDR3 length: 14
J gene: TRBJ1-2
CDR3 protein: CSVVDRGPIYGYTF
CDR3 DNA: TGCAGCGTTGTTGACAGGGGGCCAATCTATGGCTACACCTTC

clone size: -
V gene: TRBV6-2/TRBV6-3
D gene: -
CDR3 length: 16
J gene: TRBJ2-3
CDR3 protein: CASSRAGAGGGDTQYF
CDR3 DNA: TGTGCCAGCAGCCGTGCTGGAGCGGGCGGAGGAGATACGCAGTATTTT

clone size: -
V gene: TRBV28
D gene: TRBD1
CDR3 length: 15
J gene: TRBJ1-2
CDR3 protein: CASSSQPDRVIGYTF
CDR3 DNA: TGTGCCAGCAGTTCTCAGCCGGACAGGGTGATTGGCTACACCTTC

clone size: once
V gene: TRBV28
D gene: -
CDR3 length: 14
J gene: TRBJ1-1
CDR3 protein: CASSLATGFTEAFF
CDR3 DNA: TGTGCCAGCAGTTTGGCCACAGGGTTCACTGAAGCTTTCTTT

clone size: -
V gene: TRBV24-1
D gene: -
CDR3 length: 17
J gene: TRBJ2-2
CDR3 protein: CATSDFGGRANTGELFF
CDR3 DNA: TGTGCCACCAGTGATTTTGGCGGCAGGGCCAACACCGGGGAGCTGTTTTTT

clone size: -
V gene: TRBV7-2
D gene: TRBD1
CDR3 length: 14
J gene: TRBJ1-2
CDR3 protein: CASSPRTGKDGYTF
CDR3 DNA: TGTGCCAGCAGCCCCCGGACAGGGAAAGACGGCTACACCTTC

clone size: -
V gene: TRBV3-1/TRBV3-2
D gene: TRBD2
CDR3 length: 14
J gene: TRBJ2-5
CDR3 protein: CASSTSGGQETQYF
CDR3 DNA: TGTGCCAGCAGTACTAGCGGGGGGCAAGAGACCCAGTACTTC

clone size: -
V gene: TRBV27
D gene: TRBD2
CDR3 length: 16
J gene: TRBJ2-3
CDR3 protein: CASSLGLAGVRDTQYF
CDR3 DNA: TGTGCCAGCAGTTTAGGCCTAGCGGGAGTAAGAGATACGCAGTATTTT

clone size: -
V gene: TRBV7-2
D gene: -
CDR3 length: 14
J gene: TRBJ1-1
CDR3 protein: CASSLGYWNTEAFF
CDR3 DNA: TGTGCCAGCAGCTTAGGTTACTGGAACACTGAAGCTTTCTTT

clone size: -
V gene: TRBV19
D gene: -
CDR3 length: 14
J gene: TRBJ1-2
CDR3 protein: CARLLHRDRYGYTF
CDR3 DNA: TGTGCCAGACTTCTACACAGGGACCGCTATGGCTACACCTTC

clone size: once
V gene: TRBV14
D gene: -
CDR3 length: 16
J gene: TRBJ2-7
CDR3 protein: CASSQERLNYSYEQYF
CDR3 DNA: TGTGCCAGCAGCCAAGAGAGGCTAAATTACTCCTACGAGCAGTACTTC

clone size: -
V gene: TRBV2
D gene: -
CDR3 length: 15
J gene: TRBJ2-1
CDR3 protein: CASSPWATLSNEQFF
CDR3 DNA: TGTGCCAGCAGCCCGTGGGCTACCCTCTCCAATGAGCAGTTCTTC

clone size: -
V gene: TRBV18
D gene: -
CDR3 length: 13
J gene: TRBJ1-1
CDR3 protein: CASSPQEMTEAFF
CDR3 DNA: TGTGCCAGCTCACCACAGGAGATGACTGAAGCTTTCTTT

clone size: -
V gene: TRBV13
D gene: -
CDR3 length: 15
J gene: TRBJ2-5
CDR3 protein: CASSLGRGVQETQYF
CDR3 DNA: TGTGCCAGCAGCTTAGGGCGAGGTGTCCAAGAGACCCAGTACTTC

clone size: -
V gene: TRBV6-1
D gene: TRBD2
CDR3 length: 16
J gene: TRBJ2-3
CDR3 protein: CASSERLAGSTDTQYF
CDR3 DNA: TGTGCCAGCAGTGAACGACTAGCGGGTAGCACAGATACGCAGTATTTT

clone size: -
V gene: TRBV28
D gene: -
CDR3 length: 18
J gene: TRBJ1-2
CDR3 protein: CASSSPSHPPGGIRGYTF
CDR3 DNA: TGTGCCAGCAGTTCCCCCAGTCACCCCCCAGGAGGGATCCGTGGCTACACCTTC

clone size: -
V gene: TRBV10-3
D gene: TRBD2
CDR3 length: 16
J gene: TRBJ2-1
CDR3 protein: CAISEQGLAGDNEQFF
CDR3 DNA: TGTGCCATCAGTGAGCAAGGACTAGCGGGGGACAATGAGCAGTTCTTC

clone size: few
V gene: TRBV6-5
D gene: TRBD1
CDR3 length: 15
J gene: TRBJ2-2
CDR3 protein: CASRPGQMNTGELFF
CDR3 DNA: TGTGCCAGCAGACCGGGACAGATGAACACCGGGGAGCTGTTTTTT